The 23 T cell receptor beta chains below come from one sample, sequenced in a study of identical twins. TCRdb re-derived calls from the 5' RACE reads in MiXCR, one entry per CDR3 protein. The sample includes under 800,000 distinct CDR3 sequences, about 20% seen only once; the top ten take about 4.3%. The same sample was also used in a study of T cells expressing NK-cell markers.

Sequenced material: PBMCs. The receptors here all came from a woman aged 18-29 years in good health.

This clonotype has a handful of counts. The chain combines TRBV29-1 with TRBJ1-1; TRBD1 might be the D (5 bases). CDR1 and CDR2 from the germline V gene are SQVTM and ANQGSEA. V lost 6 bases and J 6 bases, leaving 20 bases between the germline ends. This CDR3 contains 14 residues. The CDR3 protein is CSVAGTSESAEAFF. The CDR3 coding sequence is TGCAGCGTAGCCGGGACCTCTGAATCCGCTGAAGCTTTCTTT.

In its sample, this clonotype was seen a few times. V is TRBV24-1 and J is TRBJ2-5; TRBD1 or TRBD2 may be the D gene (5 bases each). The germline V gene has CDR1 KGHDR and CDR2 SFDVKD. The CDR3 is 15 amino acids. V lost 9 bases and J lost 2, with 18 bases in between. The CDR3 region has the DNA TGTGCCACCCCTCGGGGCACAACGCGGCAAGAGACCCAGTACTTC. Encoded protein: CATPRGTTRQETQYF.

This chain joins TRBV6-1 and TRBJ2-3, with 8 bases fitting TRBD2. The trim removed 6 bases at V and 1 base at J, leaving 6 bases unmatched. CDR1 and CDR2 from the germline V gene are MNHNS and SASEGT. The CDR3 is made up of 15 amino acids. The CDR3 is CASRWTSSGTDTQYF. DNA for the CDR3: TGTGCCAGCAGATGGACTAGCTCGGGCACAGATACGCAGTATTTT.

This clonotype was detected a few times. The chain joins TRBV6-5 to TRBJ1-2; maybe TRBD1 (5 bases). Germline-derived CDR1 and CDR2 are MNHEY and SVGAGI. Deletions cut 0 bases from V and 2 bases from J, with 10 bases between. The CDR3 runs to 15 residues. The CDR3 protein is CASSYSRDGNYGYTF. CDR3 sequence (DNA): TGTGCCAGCAGTTACTCTCGGGACGGGAACTATGGCTACACCTTC.

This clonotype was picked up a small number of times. The CDR3 nucleotides read TGCGCCAGCAGCTTGGTTGGGCAGAACACCGGGGAGCTGTTTTTT. It yields the protein CASSLVGQNTGELFF. This chain uses TRBV5-1 with TRBJ2-2, with unresolved D. The CDR3 length is 15 residues. Trimming removed 0 bases at V and 1 base at J, with 7 bases between. Looked up from germline, CDR1 is SGHRS and CDR2 is YFSETQ.

This chain's CDR3 is CAFAKDGSYEQYF. The CDR3 nucleotides read TGTGCCTTCGCAAAGGACGGCTCCTACGAGCAGTACTTC. The chain is built from TRBV10-3 and TRBJ2-7; D not resolved. The ends were cut back, 11 bases at V and 0 bases at J, with 14 bases in the middle. The CDR3 loop spans 13 amino acids. Germline CDR1 reads ENHRY; CDR2 reads SYGVKD.

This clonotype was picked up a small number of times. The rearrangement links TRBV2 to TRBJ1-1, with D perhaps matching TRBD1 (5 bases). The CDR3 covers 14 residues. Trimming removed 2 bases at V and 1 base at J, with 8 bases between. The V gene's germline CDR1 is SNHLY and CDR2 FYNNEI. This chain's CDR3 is CASSETGENTEAFF. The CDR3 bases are TGTGCCAGCAGTGAAACGGGGGAGAACACTGAAGCTTTCTTT.

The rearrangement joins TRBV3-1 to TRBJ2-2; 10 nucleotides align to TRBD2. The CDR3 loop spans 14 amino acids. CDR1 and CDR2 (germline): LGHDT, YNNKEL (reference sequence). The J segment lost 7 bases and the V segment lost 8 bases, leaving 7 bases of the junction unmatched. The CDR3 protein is CASASAGGLGELFF. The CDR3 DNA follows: TGTGCCAGCGCTTCAGCGGGAGGGCTCGGGGAGCTGTTTTTT.

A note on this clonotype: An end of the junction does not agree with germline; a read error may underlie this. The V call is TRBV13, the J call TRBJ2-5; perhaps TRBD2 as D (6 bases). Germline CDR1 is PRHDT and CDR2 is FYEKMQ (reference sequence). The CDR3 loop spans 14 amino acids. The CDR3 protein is CACSLPGDQETQYF. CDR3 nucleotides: TGTGCCTGCAGCCTCCCGGGAGACCAAGAGACCCAGTACTTC.

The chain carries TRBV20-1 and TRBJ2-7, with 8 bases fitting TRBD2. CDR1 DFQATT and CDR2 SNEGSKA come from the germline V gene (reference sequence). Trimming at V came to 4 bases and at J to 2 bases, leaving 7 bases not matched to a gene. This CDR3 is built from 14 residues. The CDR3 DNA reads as TGCAGTGCTACCGGGGGGGGCCCTACCTACGAGCAGTACTTC. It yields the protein CSATGGGPTYEQYF.

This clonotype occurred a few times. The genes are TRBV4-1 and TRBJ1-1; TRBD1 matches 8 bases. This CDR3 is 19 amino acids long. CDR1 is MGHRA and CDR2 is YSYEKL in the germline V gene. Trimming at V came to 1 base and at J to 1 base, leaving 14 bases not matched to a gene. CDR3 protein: CASSQAKRTGPSANTEAFF. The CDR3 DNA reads TGCGCCAGCAGCCAAGCTAAACGGACAGGGCCATCCGCGAACACTGAAGCTTTCTTT.

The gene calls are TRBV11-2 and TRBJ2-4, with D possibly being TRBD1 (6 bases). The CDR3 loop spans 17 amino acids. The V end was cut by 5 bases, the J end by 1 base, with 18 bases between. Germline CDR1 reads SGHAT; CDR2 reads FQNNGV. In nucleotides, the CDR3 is TGTGCCAGCAGCCAACTACAGGGAAGGTGGGCCAAAAACATTCAGTACTTC. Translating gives CASSQLQGRWAKNIQYF.

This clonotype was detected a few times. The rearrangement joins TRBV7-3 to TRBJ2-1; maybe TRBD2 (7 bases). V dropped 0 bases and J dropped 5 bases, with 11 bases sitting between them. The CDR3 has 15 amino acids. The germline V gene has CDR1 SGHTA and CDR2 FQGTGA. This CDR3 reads CASSLTRGGNNEQFF. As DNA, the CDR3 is TGTGCCAGCAGCTTAACGAGGGGGGGTAACAATGAGCAGTTCTTC. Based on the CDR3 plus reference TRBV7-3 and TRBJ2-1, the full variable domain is GAGVSQTPSNKVTEKGKYVELRCDPISGHTALYWYRQSLGQGPEFLIYFQGTGAADDSGLPNDRFFAVRPEGSVSTLKIQRTERGDSAVYLCASSLTRGGNNEQFFGPGTRLTVL.

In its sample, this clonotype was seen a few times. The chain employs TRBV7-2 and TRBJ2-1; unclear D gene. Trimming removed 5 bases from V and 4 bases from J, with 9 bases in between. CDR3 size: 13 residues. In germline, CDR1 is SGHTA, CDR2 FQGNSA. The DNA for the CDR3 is TGTGCCAGCAGCCCTTGGACGTACAATGAGCAGTTCTTC. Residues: CASSPWTYNEQFF. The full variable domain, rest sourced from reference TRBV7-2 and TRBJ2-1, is GAGVSQSPSNKVTEKGKDVELRCDPISGHTALYWYRQSLGQGLEFLIYFQGNSAPDKSGLPSDRFSAERTGGSVSTLTIQRTQQEDSAVYLCASSPWTYNEQFFGPGTRLTVL.

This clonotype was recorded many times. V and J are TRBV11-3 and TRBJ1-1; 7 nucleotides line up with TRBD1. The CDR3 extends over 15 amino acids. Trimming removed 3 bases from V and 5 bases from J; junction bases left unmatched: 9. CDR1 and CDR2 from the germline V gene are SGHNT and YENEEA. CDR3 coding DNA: TGTGCCAGCAGCTTGACAGGGTTGGAGGGGACTGAAGCTTTCTTT. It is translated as CASSLTGLEGTEAFF.

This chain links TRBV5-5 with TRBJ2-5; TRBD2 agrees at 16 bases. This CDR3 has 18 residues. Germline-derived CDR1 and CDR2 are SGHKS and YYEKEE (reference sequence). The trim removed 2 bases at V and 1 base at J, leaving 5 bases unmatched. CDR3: CASSFGTSGRGVQETQYF. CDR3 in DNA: TGTGCCAGCAGCTTTGGGACTAGCGGGAGGGGGGTCCAAGAGACCCAGTACTTC.

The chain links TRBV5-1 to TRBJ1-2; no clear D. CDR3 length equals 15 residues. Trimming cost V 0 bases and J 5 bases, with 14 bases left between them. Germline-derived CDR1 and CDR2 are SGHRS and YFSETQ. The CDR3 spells CASSLDGPHIYGYTF. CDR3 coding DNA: TGCGCCAGCAGCTTGGACGGACCCCACATTTATGGCTACACCTTC.

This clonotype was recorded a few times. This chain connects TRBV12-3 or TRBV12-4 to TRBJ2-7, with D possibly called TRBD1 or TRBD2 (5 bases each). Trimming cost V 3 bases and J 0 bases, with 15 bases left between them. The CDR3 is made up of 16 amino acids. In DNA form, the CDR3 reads TGTGCCAGCAGTTTTGCGAGGGGATTCCTCTCCTACGAGCAGTACTTC. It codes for CASSFARGFLSYEQYF.

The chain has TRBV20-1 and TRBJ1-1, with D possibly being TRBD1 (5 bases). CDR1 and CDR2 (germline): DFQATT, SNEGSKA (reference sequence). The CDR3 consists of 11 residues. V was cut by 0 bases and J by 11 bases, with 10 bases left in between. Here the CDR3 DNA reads TGCAGTGCTAGAGAGTCCTCAGGGGCTTTCTTT. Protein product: CSARESSGAFF.

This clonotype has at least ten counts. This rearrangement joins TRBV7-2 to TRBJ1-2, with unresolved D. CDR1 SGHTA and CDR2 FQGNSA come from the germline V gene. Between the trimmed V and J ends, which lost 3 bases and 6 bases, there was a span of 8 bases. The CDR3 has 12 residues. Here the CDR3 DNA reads TGTGCCAGCAGCTTTTCCGGGGATGGCTACACCTTC. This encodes CASSFSGDGYTF.

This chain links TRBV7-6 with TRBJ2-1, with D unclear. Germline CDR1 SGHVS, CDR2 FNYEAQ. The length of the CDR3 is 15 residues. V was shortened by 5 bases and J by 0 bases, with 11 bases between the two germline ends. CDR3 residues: CASSPSPSSYNEQFF. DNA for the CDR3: TGTGCCAGCAGCCCTTCACCCAGCTCCTACAATGAGCAGTTCTTC.

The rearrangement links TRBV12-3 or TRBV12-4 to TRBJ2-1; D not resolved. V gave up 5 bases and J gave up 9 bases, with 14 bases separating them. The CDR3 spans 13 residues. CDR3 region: CASSLRPAGEQFF. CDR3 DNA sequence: TGTGCCAGCAGTCTAAGGCCCGCAGGTGAGCAGTTCTTC.

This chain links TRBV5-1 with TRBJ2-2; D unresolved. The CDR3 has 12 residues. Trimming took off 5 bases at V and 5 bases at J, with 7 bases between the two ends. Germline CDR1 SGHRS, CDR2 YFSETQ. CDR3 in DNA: TGCGCCAGCAGACAGCAAACCGGGGAGCTGTTTTTT. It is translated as CASRQQTGELFF.